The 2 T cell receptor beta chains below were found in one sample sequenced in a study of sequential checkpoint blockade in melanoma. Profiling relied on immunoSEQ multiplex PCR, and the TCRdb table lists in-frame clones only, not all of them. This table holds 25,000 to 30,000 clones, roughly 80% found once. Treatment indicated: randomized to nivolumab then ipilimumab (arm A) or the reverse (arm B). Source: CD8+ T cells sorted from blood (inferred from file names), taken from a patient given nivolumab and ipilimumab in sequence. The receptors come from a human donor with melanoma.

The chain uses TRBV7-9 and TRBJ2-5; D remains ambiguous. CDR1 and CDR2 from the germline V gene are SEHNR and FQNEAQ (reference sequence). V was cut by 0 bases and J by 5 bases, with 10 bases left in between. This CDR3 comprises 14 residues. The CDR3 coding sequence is TGTGCCAGCAGCTTAGCGGCAGCCAGGGAGACCCAGTACTTC. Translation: CASSLAAARETQYF.

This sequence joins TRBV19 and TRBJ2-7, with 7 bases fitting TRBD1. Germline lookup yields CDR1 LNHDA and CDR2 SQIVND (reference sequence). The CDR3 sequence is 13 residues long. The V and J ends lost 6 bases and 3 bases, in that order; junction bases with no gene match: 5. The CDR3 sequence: CASSHGTVYEQYF. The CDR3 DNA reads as TGTGCCAGTAGCCATGGGACAGTCTACGAGCAGTACTTC.